Sequencing of this TCR beta chain was carried out in a study of blood T cells in healthy people across ages. Whole-study findings and limits: Reliance upon unsorted PBMCs precluded definitive naive versus antigen-experienced comparison. Per million T cells, TCR beta diversity dropped roughly linearly as age increased. Correlation between TCR beta diversity and naive T cell percentage was strong.

The authors ran a second PCR of about 6 to 11 cycles using a sample-barcoded 5' primer and a J-beta primer mix. TCRdb redid the calling of the 5' RACE reads with MiXCR, one entry per CDR3 protein. The table records fewer than 800,000 distinct CDR3 sequences, roughly 20% of them present only once. As to this clonotype: Antigen unknown.

Source material: blood. This sequence originates from a man in his sixties or seventies in good health.

The DNA for the CDR3 is TGCGCCAGCAGCGTCTCGACTTGTGGCTCCTACGAGCAGTACTTC. Protein sequence: CASSVSTCGSYEQYF. The rearrangement joins TRBV10-2 to TRBJ2-7; D is undetermined. Looked up from germline, CDR1 is WSHSY and CDR2 is SAAADI. Trimming took 6 bases from V and 0 from J, leaving 15 bases between them. The CDR3 is 15 residues long.